Listed below are T cell receptor beta chains from one sample, sequenced in a study of blood T cells in healthy people across ages. From the 5' RACE reads, TCRdb called clonotypes with MiXCR, one entry per CDR3 protein. The sample lists approximately 600,000 distinct CDR3 sequences, about 53% occurring once. The material sequenced was blood. These receptors all come from a man in his 60s in good health. The CDR3 runs from the conserved cysteine through the conserved F or W. The D gene is left open where the match is weak. A row's size may be missing; if present it is once, few, many or a size class.

V gene	clone size	J gene	D gene	CDR3 DNA	CDR3 protein
TRBV7-8	-	TRBJ2-5	-	TGTGCCAGCAGCTTAGGAGGCAGGGAGGAGACCCAGTACTTC	CASSLGGREETQYF
TRBV3-1	many	TRBJ2-5	-	TGCGCCAGCAGCCAAGTGCGCGGCGAGACCCAGTACTTC	CASSQVRGETQYF
TRBV5-1	-	TRBJ1-1	TRBD1	TGCGCCAGCAGCTTTTTGGGACAGAGGGGCACTGAAGCTTTCTTT	CASSFLGQRGTEAFF
TRBV5-1	-	TRBJ1-6	TRBD1	TGCGCCAGCAGCTTGGGGACAGGGAATAGGAATTCACCCCTCCACTTT	CASSLGTGNRNSPLHF
TRBV2	few	TRBJ2-3	TRBD2	TGTGCCAGCCTCCCGACTAGCGGATCCACAGATACGCAGTATTTT	CASLPTSGSTDTQYF
TRBV20-1	-	TRBJ1-1	-	TGCAGTGCTAGATTGGGCGGGCGAACTGAAGCTTTCTTT	CSARLGGRTEAFF
TRBV6-5	many	TRBJ1-2	TRBD1	TGTGCCAGCAGTTTAGGACAGGGGGCCGGGGGCTACACCTTC	CASSLGQGAGGYTF
TRBV13	-	TRBJ2-1	TRBD2	TGTGCCAGCAGCCCCCCCCTCGGGGGGAGGCATGAGCAGTTCTTC	CASSPPLGGRHEQFF
TRBV12-3/TRBV12-4	-	TRBJ2-3	-	TGTGCCGGCAGTTTAAGCTATACGCAGTATTTT	CAGSLSYTQYF
TRBV14	few	TRBJ2-1	-	TGTGCCAGCAGCCAGGGAGATCGGGGGCGAAACTACAATGAGCAGTTCTTC	CASSQGDRGRNYNEQFF
TRBV29-1	-	TRBJ2-7	-	TGCAGCGGCTACGAGCAGTACTTC	CSGYEQYF
TRBV18	-	TRBJ2-6	-	TGTGCCAGCTCACCAGACTATGCTGGGGCCAACGTCCTGACTTTC	CASSPDYAGANVLTF
TRBV7-2	few	TRBJ2-3	-	TGTGCCAGCAGCTTAATGCACACAGATACGCAGTATTTT	CASSLMHTDTQYF
TRBV3-1	-	TRBJ1-2	TRBD1	TGTGCCAGCAGCCAACCGAGACAGGGAGGTTATGGCTACACCTTC	CASSQPRQGGYGYTF
TRBV6-4	-	TRBJ1-2	-	TGTGCCAGCAGTGACTCGCGGGGGGCAGGCTACACCTTC	CASSDSRGAGYTF
TRBV4-2	few	TRBJ1-2	-	TGTGCCAGCAGCCAGGGTTCCCCCTTTGGCTACACCTTC	CASSQGSPFGYTF
TRBV10-3	-	TRBJ2-3	TRBD1	TGTGCCATCAGTGAGGGCGGCCGGACAGGGGGCGCAGATACGCAGTATTTT	CAISEGGRTGGADTQYF
TRBV3-1	-	TRBJ2-3	TRBD1	TGTGCCAGCAGCCAGGCTCCGGGACAGGGGAAGGATACGCAGTATTTT	CASSQAPGQGKDTQYF
TRBV27	-	TRBJ1-2	-	TGTGCCAGCAGCCCTCTGGGGGGAGAATATGGCTACACCTTC	CASSPLGGEYGYTF
TRBV10-3	few	TRBJ2-5	TRBD2	TGTGCCATCGGCGGGGGTGGAGAGACCCAGTACTTC	CAIGGGGETQYF
TRBV7-2	-	TRBJ2-5	TRBD1	TGTGCCAGCAGCTTATACAGGGGGCTTGAGACCCAGTACTTC	CASSLYRGLETQYF
TRBV4-2	-	TRBJ2-1	-	TGTGCCAGCAGCCGAGATCTCCCGAGCTCCTACAATGAGCAGTTCTTC	CASSRDLPSSYNEQFF
TRBV6-5	few	TRBJ2-1	-	TGTGCCAGCAGCAATGAGCAGTTCTTC	CASSNEQFF
TRBV6-5	-	TRBJ1-6	-	TGTGCCAGCAGGAGGGTCGATTCACCCCTCCACTTT	CASRRVDSPLHF
TRBV21-1	-	TRBJ2-7	-	TGTGCCAGCAGCAAAGCTTGGGGGCGTGTCACCTACGAGCAGTACTTC	CASSKAWGRVTYEQYF
TRBV5-1	few	TRBJ2-7	TRBD2	TGCGCCAGCAGCTTGGATACGCGGGGGTACTCCTACGAGCAGTACTTC	CASSLDTRGYSYEQYF
TRBV25-1	-	TRBJ2-7	-	TGTGCCAGCAGGGGGCAGGACCCCGAGCAGTACTTC	CASRGQDPEQYF
TRBV4-2	few	TRBJ2-3	-	TGTGCCAGCAGCCAAGACCCCGAGGACGGCTATAGCACAGATACGCAGTATTTT	CASSQDPEDGYSTDTQYF
TRBV6-5	-	TRBJ2-7	TRBD2	TGTGCCAGCAGTAGACTAGCTCGCTCCTGCGAGCAGTACTTC	CASSRLARSCEQYF
TRBV6-2/TRBV6-3	-	TRBJ2-3	TRBD2	TGTGCCAGCAGTTCCTACCCTAGCGGGTTAAGCACAGATACGCAGTATTTT	CASSSYPSGLSTDTQYF
TRBV7-2	few	TRBJ2-3	TRBD2	TGTGCCAGCAGCCCAGCGGAGCGGGGGGGCACAGATACGCAGTATTTT	CASSPAERGGTDTQYF
TRBV29-1	-	TRBJ1-4	TRBD1	TGCAACGTTACAGGGGTGTCTAATGAAAAACTGTTTTTT	CNVTGVSNEKLFF
TRBV3-1	-	TRBJ2-5	TRBD1	TGTGCCAGCAGCCCCAATCCGGGACAGGGGATCCAAGAGACCCAGTACTTC	CASSPNPGQGIQETQYF
TRBV12-3/TRBV12-4	-	TRBJ2-3	TRBD1	TGTGCCAGCAGCCCCGGACAGGGAGGTACCCGTCGGCAGTATTTT	CASSPGQGGTRRQYF
TRBV12-3/TRBV12-4	-	TRBJ2-3	-	TGTGCCAGCAGTTTTTTCCAGGTCGTGACAGATACGCAGTATTTT	CASSFFQVVTDTQYF
TRBV5-1	-	TRBJ1-4	TRBD1	TGCGCCAGCAGCAGGACAGGCCGGGGAGCTAATGAAAAACTGTTTTTT	CASSRTGRGANEKLFF
TRBV20-1	-	TRBJ2-7	-	TGCAGTGCTAGACAGAGCTCCTACGAGCAGTACTTC	CSARQSSYEQYF
TRBV2	-	TRBJ1-5	TRBD1	TGTGCCAGCAGAAGACAGGGGTATCAGCCCCAGCATTTT	CASRRQGYQPQHF
TRBV10-1	-	TRBJ1-1	-	TGCGCCAGCAGTGAGAGGCAGGGACGCCCTGAAGCTTTCTTT	CASSERQGRPEAFF
TRBV5-6	-	TRBJ2-7	-	TGTGCCAGCAGTCAGGCGGGCTGGAACGAGCAGTACTTC	CASSQAGWNEQYF